The 22 T cell receptor beta chains listed next were all sequenced from one sample in a study of T cell responses to AZD1222 COVID-19 vaccine (dated by TCRdb to the early 2020s). The library was obtained by the immunoSEQ multiplex PCR assay. TCRdb carries this immuneACCESS record with in-frame sequences only. Its versions omit some clonotypes, under half of them owing to an unresolved V gene in the studies checked, with the rest unexplained. In all, the sample holds 150,000 or so clones, and more than 85% of those were seen once. Of the sample, 1.4% to 1.5% is held by the ten largest clones. The sample's time point label is to be understood as: baseline before first vaccination. The sample consisted of peripheral blood, taken on day 0 of AZD1222 vaccination. These TCRs come from an adult in good health.

The genes are TRBV19 and TRBJ2-6; D ambiguous. V lost 5 bases and J lost 4, with 12 bases in between. Looked up from germline, CDR1 is LNHDA and CDR2 is SQIVND (reference sequence). This CDR3 has 15 residues. The CDR3 spells CASSPRFAGANVLTF. The CDR3 bases are TGTGCCAGTAGTCCCCGATTTGCCGGGGCCAACGTCCTGACTTTC.

The rearrangement links TRBV18 to TRBJ2-1; 7 bases match TRBD2. Per germline, CDR1 KGHSH and CDR2 LQKENI. After removal of 1 base from V and 9 bases from J, the junction contained 12 bases not matched to a gene. CDR3 length: 16 amino acids. The CDR3 protein is CASSPQGLPLLGEQFF. The CDR3 DNA reads as TGTGCCAGCTCACCACAGGGACTACCTCTCTTGGGTGAGCAGTTCTTC.

The chain couples TRBV19 to TRBJ1-5; 7 bases are a match to TRBD1. Germline CDR1 LNHDA, CDR2 SQIVND (reference sequence). This CDR3 is 14 amino acids long. Trimming cost V 5 bases and J 4 bases; bases outside gene matches: 5. In DNA, the CDR3 is TGTGCCAGTAGTTCCGGGACAGATAATCAGCCCCAGCATTTT. It specifies CASSSGTDNQPQHF.

This chain joins TRBV5-6 and TRBJ2-1; D is unclear. The V end lost 4 bases, the J end lost 9 bases, and 11 bases lay between the germline ends. The germline V gene encodes CDR1 SGHDT and CDR2 YYEEEE. The CDR3 sequence is 12 residues long. This CDR3 reads CASSAASREQFF. CDR3 coding DNA: TGTGCCAGCAGCGCAGCCAGCCGTGAGCAGTTCTTC. Filled out from reference TRBV5-6 and TRBJ2-1, the complete variable domain reads DAGVTQSPTHLIKTRGQQVTLRCSPKSGHDTVSWYQQALGQGPQFIFQYYEEEERQRGNFPDRFSGHQFPNYSSELNVNALLLGDSALYLCASSAASREQFFGPGTRLTVL.

The rearrangement uses TRBV11-2 and TRBJ1-5; 7 nucleotides line up with TRBD1. CDR3 size: 14 residues. Germline loops: CDR1 SGHAT, CDR2 FQNNGV. Germline trimming cut 4 bases from V and 9 bases from J; bases unmatched to any gene: 9. CDR3 amino acids: CASSSDRAGGPQHF. The CDR3 DNA reads TGTGCCAGCAGCTCAGACAGGGCCGGGGGGCCCCAGCATTTT. The variable domain in full, completed from reference TRBV11-2 and TRBJ1-5, reads EAGVAQSPRYKIIEKRQSVAFWCNPISGHATLYWYQQILGQGPKLLIQFQNNGVVDDSQLPKDRFSAERLKGVDSTLKIQPAKLEDSAVYLCASSSDRAGGPQHFGDGTRLSIL.

This chain connects TRBV29-1 to TRBJ2-5; perhaps TRBD2 as D (5 bases). CDR3 size: 13 residues. Germline V lookup: CDR1 SQVTM, CDR2 ANQGSEA. The V gene lost 6 bases and the J gene lost 0 bases, with 11 bases spanning the gap. CDR3 DNA sequence: TGCAGCGTCCGACACGGGGACCAAGAGACCCAGTACTTC. Protein: CSVRHGDQETQYF.

The CDR3: CASSLVEGAGQPQHF. CDR3 coding DNA: TGTGCCAGCAGCTTAGTCGAGGGGGCAGGTCAGCCCCAGCATTTT. The chain combines TRBV7-2 with TRBJ1-5, with TRBD1 identical over 7 bases. The CDR3 length is 15 residues. The germline CDR1 and CDR2 sequences are SGHTA and FQGNSA. With V trimmed by 1 base and J by 6 bases, 6 bases remained unmatched.

The chain recombines TRBV28 with TRBJ2-7; 11 nucleotides align to TRBD1. The CDR3 is 15 amino acids. In germline, CDR1 is MDHEN, CDR2 SYDVKM. V was clipped by 5 bases and J by 0 bases; unmatched bases: 3. In DNA form, the CDR3 reads TGTGCCAGCAGTCCCGGGACAGGGGGCTCCTACGAGCAGTACTTC. It translates to CASSPGTGGSYEQYF.

V is TRBV2 and J is TRBJ2-7; 7 bases map to TRBD1. Trimming removed 4 bases from V and 2 bases from J; junction bases left unmatched: 11. The CDR3 length is 16 residues. The germline CDR1 and CDR2 sequences are SNHLY and FYNNEI. CDR3 bases: TGTGCCAGCAGTGGACGACGACAGGGAAACCCCTACGAGCAGTACTTC. Translation gives CASSGRRQGNPYEQYF. Combining the CDR3 with reference TRBV2 and TRBJ2-7 gives the whole variable domain EPEVTQTPSHQVTQMGQEVILRCVPISNHLYFYWYRQILGQKVEFLVSFYNNEISEKSEIFDDQFSVERPDGSNFTLKIRSTKLEDSAMYFCASSGRRQGNPYEQYFGPGTRLTVT.

The chain couples TRBV18 to TRBJ2-1; 7 bases fit TRBD2. Per germline, CDR1 KGHSH and CDR2 LQKENI. The ends lost 1 base at V and 7 bases at J; junction bases unmatched: 4. CDR3 size: 14 residues. The CDR3 reads CASSPQGGVNEQFF. In DNA form, the CDR3 reads TGTGCCAGCTCACCACAGGGAGGGGTAAATGAGCAGTTCTTC.

V is TRBV13 and J is TRBJ2-7; 7 bases map to TRBD2. Germline CDR1 and CDR2: PRHDT and FYEKMQ (reference sequence). Trimming took 0 bases from V and 3 from J; bases not matched to a gene: 8. This CDR3 is 16 amino acids long. The CDR3 region has the DNA TGTGCCAGCAGCTTAGGCCTACGCGGGGGACTCTACGAGCAGTACTTC. The encoded protein is CASSLGLRGGLYEQYF.

The chain employs TRBV5-1 and TRBJ1-2, with 7 nucleotides matching TRBD1. The germline CDR1 and CDR2 sequences are SGHRS and YFSETQ. There are 15 residues in the CDR3. Trimming at V came to 4 bases and at J to 4 bases, leaving 10 bases not matched to a gene. CDR3 in amino acids: CASSPDDRVGYGYTF. CDR3 nucleotides: TGCGCCAGCAGCCCAGATGACAGGGTCGGCTATGGCTACACCTTC.

The rearrangement links TRBV5-8 to TRBJ1-3, with unresolved D. Germline V gene lookup returns CDR1 SGHTS and CDR2 YDEGEE. The CDR3 length is 17 residues. The V end was cut by 4 bases, the J end by 2 bases, with 19 bases between. The DNA for the CDR3 is TGTGCCAGCAGCCCCGCTAATTCTGGACTCACTGGAAACACCATATATTTT. Translation: CASSPANSGLTGNTIYF. The entire variable domain, with the rest obtained from reference TRBV5-8 and TRBJ1-3, is as follows: EAGVTQSPTHLIKTRGQQATLRCSPISGHTSVYWYQQALGLGLQFLLWYDEGEERNRGNFPPRFSGRQFPNYSSELNVNALELEDSALYLCASSPANSGLTGNTIYFGEGSWLTVV.

The rearrangement uses TRBV6-5 and TRBJ2-3, with TRBD2 matching 9 bases. The ends lost 6 bases at V and 6 bases at J; junction bases unmatched: 7. This CDR3 is built from 14 residues. Germline assignment: CDR1 MNHEY and CDR2 SVGAGI. The DNA of the CDR3 is TGTGCCAGCAGCTTAGCGGGAGCTAGGGATACGCAGTATTTT. It specifies CASSLAGARDTQYF.

This clone appeared once. This rearrangement joins TRBV29-1 to TRBJ1-5; 7 bases are shared with TRBD1. In germline, CDR1 is SQVTM, CDR2 ANQGSEA. The CDR3 runs to 15 residues. Trimming took 4 bases from V and 6 from J; bases not matched to a gene: 12. The CDR3 DNA reads as TGCAGCGTTGGACAGGGTTTAGGCTCGAGTCAGCCCCAGCATTTT. It is translated as CSVGQGLGSSQPQHF.

Here the CDR3 reads CASSPAGGETQYF. CDR3 nucleotides: TGTGCCAGCAGCCCGGCAGGAGGAGAGACCCAGTACTTC. V gene TRBV7-9 combines with J gene TRBJ2-5, with a possible D match to TRBD2 (5 bases). This CDR3 comprises 13 residues. Trimming cost V 5 bases and J 4 bases, with 11 bases left between them. The germline CDR1 and CDR2 sequences are SEHNR and FQNEAQ (reference sequence).

This sequence joins TRBV27 and TRBJ1-5; 7 bases fit TRBD1. The CDR3 sequence is 14 residues long. Germline lookup yields CDR1 MNHEY and CDR2 SMNVEV (reference sequence). The V gene end was trimmed by 6 bases and the J gene end by 9 bases; junction bases not matched to a gene: 11. CDR3 sequence: CASRTGVASGPQHF. CDR3 nucleotides: TGTGCCAGCAGAACAGGGGTGGCTAGCGGGCCCCAGCATTTT.

This chain links TRBV28 with TRBJ1-1, with D possibly TRBD1 on 6 matching bases. Between the trimmed V and J ends, which lost 3 bases and 7 bases, there was a span of 15 bases. The CDR3 totals 14 residues. CDR1 is MDHEN and CDR2 is SYDVKM in the germline V gene. The CDR3 region has the DNA TGTGCCAGCAGTTTCCCTACAGGGAGCGGTGAAGCTTTCTTT. Protein: CASSFPTGSGEAFF. Together with reference TRBV28 and TRBJ1-1, the CDR3 gives the full variable domain: DVKVTQSSRYLVKRTGEKVFLECVQDMDHENMFWYRQDPGLGLRLIYFSYDVKMKEKGDIPEGYSVSREKKERFSLILESASTNQTSMYLCASSFPTGSGEAFFGQGTRLTVV.

V gene TRBV5-4 combines with J gene TRBJ1-5; D perhaps matches TRBD1 (5 bases). The CDR3 totals 13 residues. Between the trimmed V and J ends, which lost 5 bases and 4 bases, there was a span of 10 bases. Germline V lookup: CDR1 SGHNT, CDR2 YYREEE (reference sequence). The CDR3 spells CASSREGNQPQHF. The CDR3 nucleotides are TGTGCCAGCAGTAGAGAGGGGAATCAGCCCCAGCATTTT.

A single count supports this clone. The CDR3, as DNA: TGTGCCAGCAGCGGGGACCTACCGCCCATCGACAATGAGCAGTTCTTC. This encodes CASSGDLPPIDNEQFF. The V gene is TRBV9, the J gene TRBJ2-1; D may be TRBD1 or TRBD2 (5 bases each). Germline-derived CDR1 and CDR2 are SGDLS and YYNGEE. CDR3 size: 16 residues. V dropped 3 bases and J dropped 5 bases, with 18 bases sitting between them. Using reference TRBV9 and TRBJ2-1 for the parts outside the CDR3, the full variable domain is DSGVTQTPKHLITATGQRVTLRCSPRSGDLSVYWYQQSLDQGLQFLIQYYNGEERAKGNILERFSAQQFPDLHSELNLSSLELGDSALYFCASSGDLPPIDNEQFFGPGTRLTVL.

V usage is TRBV18 and J usage is TRBJ2-7, with D perhaps matching TRBD2 (5 bases). V dropped 2 bases and J dropped 7 bases, with 12 bases sitting between them. From germline, CDR1 is KGHSH and CDR2 LQKENI. The CDR3 is made up of 13 amino acids. The CDR3 nucleotides are TGTGCCAGCTCACCAGATGTTGGCGGGGAGCAGTACTTC. This translates into CASSPDVGGEQYF. The full variable domain, with the rest looked up from reference TRBV18 and TRBJ2-7, is NAGVMQNPRHLVRRRGQEARLRCSPMKGHSHVYWYRQLPEEGLKFMVYLQKENIIDESGMPKERFSAEFPKEGPSILRIQQVVRGDSAAYFCASSPDVGGEQYFGPGTRLTVT.

The genes are TRBV5-1 and TRBJ2-1; D may be TRBD1 or TRBD2 (6 bases each). CDR3 length: 15 amino acids. The germline gives CDR1 SGHRS, CDR2 YFSETQ. Trimming left V 4 bases short and J 7 bases short, with 18 bases between. The CDR3 nucleotides read TGCGCCAGCAGCAAAGGAGGGGTTCAGGGGAATGAGCAGTTCTTC. It specifies CASSKGGVQGNEQFF.